This entry features one T cell receptor beta chain sequence. The CDR3 consists of 15 residues. Looked up from germline, CDR1 is SGHAT and CDR2 is FQNNGV. V lost 1 base and J lost 9, with 13 bases in between. These data come from a study of blood T cell repertoires in COVID-19. Profiling relied on immunoSEQ multiplex PCR, and the TCRdb table lists in-frame clones only, not all of them. The sample holds 30,000 to 40,000 clones, approximately 80% seen once. The chain has TRBV11-2 and TRBJ1-6; the D gene is possibly TRBD1 (6 bases). Sequenced material: peripheral blood. The receptor's source is a man in his fifties with active COVID-19. CDR3: CASSLGGGLSSPLHF. The CDR3 nucleotides are TGTGCCAGCAGCTTAGGGGGGGGCTTGAGTTCACCCCTCCACTTT.